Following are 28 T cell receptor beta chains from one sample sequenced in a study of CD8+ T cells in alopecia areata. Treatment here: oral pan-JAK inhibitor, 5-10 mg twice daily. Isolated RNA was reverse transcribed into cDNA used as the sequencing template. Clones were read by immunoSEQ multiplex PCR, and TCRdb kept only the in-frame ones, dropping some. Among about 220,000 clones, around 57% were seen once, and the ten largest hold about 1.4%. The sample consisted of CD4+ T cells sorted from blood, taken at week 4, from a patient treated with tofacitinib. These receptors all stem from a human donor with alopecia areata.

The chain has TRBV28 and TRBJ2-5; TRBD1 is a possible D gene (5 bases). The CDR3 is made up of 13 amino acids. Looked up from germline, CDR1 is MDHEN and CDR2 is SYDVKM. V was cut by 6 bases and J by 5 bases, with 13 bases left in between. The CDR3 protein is CASSGREWETQYF. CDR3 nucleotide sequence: TGTGCCAGCAGCGGCAGGGAATGGGAGACCCAGTACTTC. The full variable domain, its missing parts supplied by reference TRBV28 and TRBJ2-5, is DVKVTQSSRYLVKRTGEKVFLECVQDMDHENMFWYRQDPGLGLRLIYFSYDVKMKEKGDIPEGYSVSREKKERFSLILESASTNQTSMYLCASSGREWETQYFGPGTRLLVL.

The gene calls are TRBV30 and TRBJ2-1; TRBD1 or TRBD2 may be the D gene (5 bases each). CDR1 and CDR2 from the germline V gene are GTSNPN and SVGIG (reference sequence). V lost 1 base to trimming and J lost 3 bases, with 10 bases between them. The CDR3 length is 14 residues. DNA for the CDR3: TGTGCCTGGAGTGGGGGCGGGTACTACAATGAGCAGTTCTTC. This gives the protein CAWSGGGYYNEQFF.

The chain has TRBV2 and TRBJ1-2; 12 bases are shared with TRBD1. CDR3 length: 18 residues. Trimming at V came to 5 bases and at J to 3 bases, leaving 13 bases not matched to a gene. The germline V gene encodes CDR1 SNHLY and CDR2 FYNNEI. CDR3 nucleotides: TGTGCCAGCAGTCCATGGAGAACTGGGACAGGGGGCGACTATGGCTACACCTTC. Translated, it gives CASSPWRTGTGGDYGYTF.

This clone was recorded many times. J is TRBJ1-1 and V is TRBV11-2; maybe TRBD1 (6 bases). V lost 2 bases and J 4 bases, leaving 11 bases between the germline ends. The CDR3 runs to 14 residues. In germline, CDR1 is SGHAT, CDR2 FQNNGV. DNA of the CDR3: TGTGCCAGCAGCTTAACTGGGACAAGCACTGAAGCTTTCTTT. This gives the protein CASSLTGTSTEAFF.

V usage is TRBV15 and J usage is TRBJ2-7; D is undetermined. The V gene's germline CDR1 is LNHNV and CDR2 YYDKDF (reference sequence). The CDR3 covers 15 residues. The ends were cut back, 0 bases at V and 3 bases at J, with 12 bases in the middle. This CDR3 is CATSRDRASRYEQYF. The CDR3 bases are TGTGCCACCAGCAGAGATCGGGCCTCTCGCTACGAGCAGTACTTC.

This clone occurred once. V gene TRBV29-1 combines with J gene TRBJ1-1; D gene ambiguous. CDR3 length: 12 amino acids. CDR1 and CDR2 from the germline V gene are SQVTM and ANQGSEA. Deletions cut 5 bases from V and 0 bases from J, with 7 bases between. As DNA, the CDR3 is TGCAGCGTTCAAAATATGAACACTGAAGCTTTCTTT. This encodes CSVQNMNTEAFF.

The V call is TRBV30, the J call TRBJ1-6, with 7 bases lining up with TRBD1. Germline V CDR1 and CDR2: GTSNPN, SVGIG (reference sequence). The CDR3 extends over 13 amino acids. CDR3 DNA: TGTGGAGGGGGCCAGGGGATGAATTCACCCCTCCACTTT. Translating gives CGGGQGMNSPLHF.

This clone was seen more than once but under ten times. DNA for the CDR3: TGCAGCGTACGGACGGGTAACTATGGCTACACCTTC. Its protein is CSVRTGNYGYTF. V usage is TRBV29-1 and J usage is TRBJ1-2, with no clear D. V gave up 6 bases and J gave up 1 base, with 9 bases separating them. CDR3 length: 12 amino acids. Germline CDR1 and CDR2: SQVTM and ANQGSEA.

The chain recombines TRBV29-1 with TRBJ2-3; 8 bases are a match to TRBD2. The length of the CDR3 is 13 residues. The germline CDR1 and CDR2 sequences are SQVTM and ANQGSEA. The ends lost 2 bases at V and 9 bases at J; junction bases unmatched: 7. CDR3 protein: CSVESTSGETQYF. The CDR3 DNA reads TGCAGCGTTGAATCTACTAGCGGAGAAACGCAGTATTTT.

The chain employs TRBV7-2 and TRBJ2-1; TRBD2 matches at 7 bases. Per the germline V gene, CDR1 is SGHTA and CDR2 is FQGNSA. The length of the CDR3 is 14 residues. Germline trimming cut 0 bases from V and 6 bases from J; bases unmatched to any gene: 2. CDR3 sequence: CASSLAGGSNEQFF. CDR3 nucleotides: TGTGCCAGCAGCTTAGCGGGGGGGAGCAATGAGCAGTTCTTC.

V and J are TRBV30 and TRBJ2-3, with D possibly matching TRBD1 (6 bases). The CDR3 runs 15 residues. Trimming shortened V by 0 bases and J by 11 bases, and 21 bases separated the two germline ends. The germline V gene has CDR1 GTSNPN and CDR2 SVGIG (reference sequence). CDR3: CAWSVLTTRTALQYF. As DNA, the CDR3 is TGTGCCTGGAGTGTTCTCACGACCCGGACAGCCTTGCAGTATTTT.

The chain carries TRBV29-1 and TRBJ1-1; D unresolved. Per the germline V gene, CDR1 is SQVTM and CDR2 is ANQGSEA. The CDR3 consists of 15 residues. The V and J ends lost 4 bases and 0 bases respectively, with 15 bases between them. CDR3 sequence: CSVGILRTLNTEAFF. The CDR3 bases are TGCAGCGTTGGTATCCTTCGGACGTTGAACACTGAAGCTTTCTTT.

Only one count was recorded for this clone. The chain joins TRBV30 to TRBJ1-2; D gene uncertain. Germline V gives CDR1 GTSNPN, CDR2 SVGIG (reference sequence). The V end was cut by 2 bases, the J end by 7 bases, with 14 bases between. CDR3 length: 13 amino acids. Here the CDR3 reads CAWSFKGEGGYTF. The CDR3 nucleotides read TGTGCCTGGAGTTTCAAGGGTGAAGGTGGCTACACCTTC.

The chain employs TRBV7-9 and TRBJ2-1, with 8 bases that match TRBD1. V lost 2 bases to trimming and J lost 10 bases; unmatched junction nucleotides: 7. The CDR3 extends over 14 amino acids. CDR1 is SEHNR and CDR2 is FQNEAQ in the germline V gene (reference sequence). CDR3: CASSLRTGNNEQFF. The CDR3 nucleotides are TGTGCCAGCAGCTTACGGACAGGGAATAACGAGCAGTTCTTC.

The DNA for the CDR3 is TGTGCCAGCTCACCGGTCGGCTACGAGCAGTACTTC. Translation gives CASSPVGYEQYF. The J gene is TRBJ2-7, the V gene TRBV18; D gene unclear. CDR1 and CDR2 (germline): KGHSH, LQKENI. V lost 3 bases and J 3 bases, leaving 6 bases between the germline ends. The CDR3 extends over 12 amino acids.

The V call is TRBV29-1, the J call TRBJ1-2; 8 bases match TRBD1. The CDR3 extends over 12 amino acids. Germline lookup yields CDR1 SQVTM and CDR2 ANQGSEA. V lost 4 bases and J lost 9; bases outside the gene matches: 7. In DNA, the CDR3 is TGCAGCGTTGTAGGACAGGGCCGCCGCTACACCTTC. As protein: CSVVGQGRRYTF.

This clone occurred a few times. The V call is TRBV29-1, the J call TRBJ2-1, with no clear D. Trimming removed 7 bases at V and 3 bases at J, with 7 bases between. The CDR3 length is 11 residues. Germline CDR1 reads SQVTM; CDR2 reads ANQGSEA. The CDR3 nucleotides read TGCAGCGCATTATTCTACAATGAGCAGTTCTTC. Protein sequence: CSALFYNEQFF.

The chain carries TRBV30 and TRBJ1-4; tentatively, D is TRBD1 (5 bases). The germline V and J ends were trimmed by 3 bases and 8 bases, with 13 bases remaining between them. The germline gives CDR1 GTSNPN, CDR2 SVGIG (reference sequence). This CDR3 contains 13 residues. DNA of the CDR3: TGTGCCTGGAGCGGGACTTCGAACGAAAAACTGTTTTTT. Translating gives CAWSGTSNEKLFF.

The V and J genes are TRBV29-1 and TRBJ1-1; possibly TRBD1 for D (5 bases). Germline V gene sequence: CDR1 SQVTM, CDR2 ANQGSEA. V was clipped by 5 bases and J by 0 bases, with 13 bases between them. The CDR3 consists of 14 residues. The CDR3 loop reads CSVTKTVMNTEAFF. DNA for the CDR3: TGCAGCGTTACAAAGACAGTCATGAACACTGAAGCTTTCTTT.

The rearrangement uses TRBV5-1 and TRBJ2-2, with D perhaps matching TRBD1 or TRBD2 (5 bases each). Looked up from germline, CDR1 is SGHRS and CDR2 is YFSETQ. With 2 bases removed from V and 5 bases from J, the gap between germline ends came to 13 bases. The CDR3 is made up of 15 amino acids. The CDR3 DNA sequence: TGCGCCAGCAGCTTATGGGAAGGGGAGACCGGGGAGCTGTTTTTT. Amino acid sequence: CASSLWEGETGELFF.

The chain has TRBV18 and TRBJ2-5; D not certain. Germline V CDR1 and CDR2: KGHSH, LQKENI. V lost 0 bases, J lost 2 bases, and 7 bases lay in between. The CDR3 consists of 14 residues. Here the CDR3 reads CASSPPGRQETQYF. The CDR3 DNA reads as TGTGCCAGCTCACCACCCGGCAGACAAGAGACCCAGTACTTC. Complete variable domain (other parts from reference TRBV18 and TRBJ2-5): NAGVMQNPRHLVRRRGQEARLRCSPMKGHSHVYWYRQLPEEGLKFMVYLQKENIIDESGMPKERFSAEFPKEGPSILRIQQVVRGDSAAYFCASSPPGRQETQYFGPGTRLLVL.

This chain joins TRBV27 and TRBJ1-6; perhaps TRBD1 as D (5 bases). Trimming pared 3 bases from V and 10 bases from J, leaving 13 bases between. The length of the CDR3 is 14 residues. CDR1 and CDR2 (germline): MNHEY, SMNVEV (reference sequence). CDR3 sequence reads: CASSFARADSPLHF. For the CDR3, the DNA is TGTGCCAGCAGTTTCGCCAGGGCTGACTCACCCCTCCACTTT.

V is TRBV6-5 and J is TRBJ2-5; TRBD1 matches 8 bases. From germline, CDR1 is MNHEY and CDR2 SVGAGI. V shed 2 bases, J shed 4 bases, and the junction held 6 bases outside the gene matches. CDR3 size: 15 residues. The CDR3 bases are TGTGCCAGCAGTTACGGAACCGGACAGGGAGAGACCCAGTACTTC. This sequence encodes CASSYGTGQGETQYF.

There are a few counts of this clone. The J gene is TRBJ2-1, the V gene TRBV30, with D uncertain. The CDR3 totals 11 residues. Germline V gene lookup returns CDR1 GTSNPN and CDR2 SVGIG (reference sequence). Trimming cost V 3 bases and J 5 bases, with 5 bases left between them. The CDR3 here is CAWRRHNEQFF. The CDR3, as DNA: TGTGCCTGGAGGCGGCACAATGAGCAGTTCTTC.

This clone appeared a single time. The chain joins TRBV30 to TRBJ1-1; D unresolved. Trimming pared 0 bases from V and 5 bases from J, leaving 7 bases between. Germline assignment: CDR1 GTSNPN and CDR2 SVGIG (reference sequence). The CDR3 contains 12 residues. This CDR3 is CAWSVVGTEAFF. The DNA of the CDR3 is TGTGCCTGGAGTGTAGTCGGTACTGAAGCTTTCTTT.

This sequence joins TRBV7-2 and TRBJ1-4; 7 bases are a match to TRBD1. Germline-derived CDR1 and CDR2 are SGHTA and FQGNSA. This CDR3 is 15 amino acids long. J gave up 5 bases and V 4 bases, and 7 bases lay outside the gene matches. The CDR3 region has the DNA TGTGCCAGCAGCTCCGGACAGGTCCTCAATGAAAAACTGTTTTTT. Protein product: CASSSGQVLNEKLFF. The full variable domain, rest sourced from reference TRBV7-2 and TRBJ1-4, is GAGVSQSPSNKVTEKGKDVELRCDPISGHTALYWYRQSLGQGLEFLIYFQGNSAPDKSGLPSDRFSAERTGGSVSTLTIQRTQQEDSAVYLCASSSGQVLNEKLFFGSGTQLSVL.

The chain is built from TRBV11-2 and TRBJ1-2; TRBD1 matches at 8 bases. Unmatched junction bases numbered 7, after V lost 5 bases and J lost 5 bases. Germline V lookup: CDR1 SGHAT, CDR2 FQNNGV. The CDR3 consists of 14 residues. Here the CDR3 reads CASSPRRTGYGYTF. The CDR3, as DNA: TGTGCCAGCAGCCCTCGCCGGACAGGGTATGGCTACACCTTC.

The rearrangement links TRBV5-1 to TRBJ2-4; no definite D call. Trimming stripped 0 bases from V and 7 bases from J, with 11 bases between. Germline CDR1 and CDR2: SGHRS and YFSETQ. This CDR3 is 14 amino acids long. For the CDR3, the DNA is TGCGCCAGCAGCTTGGAGGGCAGGCTTAACATTCAGTACTTC. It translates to CASSLEGRLNIQYF.